This T cell receptor (beta chain) emerged from a study of cytomegalovirus exposure and HLA in healthy donors. Background on the study: Out of a few hundred genotyped donors, roughly 80% belonged to the Caucasian-associated ancestry cluster.

PCR amplification relied on 60 Vbeta primers (plus 13 Jbeta primers). The repertoire was sequenced with immunoSEQ multiplex PCR; TCRdb's copy has only in-frame clones and lacks some. Counted here are some 170,000 clones, 75% to 80% occurring once; the ten biggest clones make up almost 6.5%. The CDR3 length is 15 residues. Germline CDR1 and CDR2: SGHVS and FQNEAQ. With 1 base removed from V and 3 bases from J, the gap between germline ends came to 10 bases. This clone was recorded a few times. Sample: PBMCs. The chain uses TRBV7-8 and TRBJ2-1; the D gene is possibly TRBD2 (6 bases). This TCR derives from a man between 35 and 55 years old in good health and CMV-seropositive. The CDR3 loop reads CASSLDIADYNEQFF. The CDR3 DNA sequence: TGTGCCAGCAGCTTAGATATAGCGGACTACAATGAGCAGTTCTTC.